The rows below give T cell receptor beta chains drawn from one sample of a study of graft-versus-host responses after intestinal transplantation. Antigens of these TCRs are unknown. Clones were read by immunoSEQ multiplex PCR, and TCRdb kept only the in-frame ones, dropping some. The repertoire includes 85,000 to 95,000 clones, approximately 94% of them detected once, and roughly 2% sits in the top ten. This sample comprised unstimulated CD8+ T cells sorted from spleen or lymph node cells, obtained before intestinal transplant. These TCRs come from a human donor who received an intestinal transplant. The CDR3 runs from the conserved cysteine through the conserved F or W. The D gene is left open where the match is weak. Clone sizes are given selectively: once, few, many, or a class where the clone is expanded.

TRBJ1-4 | - | - | TRBV4-3 | CASSQDSFGATNEKLFF | TGCGCCAGCAGCCAAGATTCGTTCGGAGCAACTAATGAAAAACTGTTTTTT
TRBJ1-4 | - | - | TRBV7-9 | CASSLASEEKLFF | TGTGCCAGCAGCTTAGCGAGTGAGGAAAAACTGTTTTTT
TRBJ2-7 | - | - | TRBV7-2 | CASSLTAGATYEQYF | TGTGCCAGCAGCTTAACGGCGGGGGCAACCTACGAGCAGTACTTC
TRBJ1-5 | - | TRBD1 | TRBV27 | CASLPSTGTNQPQHF | TGTGCCAGCCTCCCTTCGACAGGGACTAATCAGCCCCAGCATTTT
TRBJ2-2 | - | TRBD1 | TRBV27 | CATRQGVGELFF | TGTGCCACAAGACAGGGAGTCGGGGAGCTGTTTTTT
TRBJ2-1 | - | - | TRBV10-3 | CAISGRGDEQFF | TGTGCCATCAGCGGCAGGGGCGATGAGCAGTTCTTC
TRBJ1-1 | - | TRBD1 | TRBV4-3 | CASSRTGETEAFF | TGCGCCAGCAGCCGGACAGGGGAGACTGAAGCTTTCTTT
TRBJ2-7 | - | TRBD1 | TRBV4-3 | CASSPGQGSNEQYF | TGCGCCAGCAGCCCCGGACAGGGTTCCAACGAGCAGTACTTC
TRBJ1-2 | - | TRBD1 | TRBV4-3 | CASSEESRGLNYGYTF | TGCGCCAGCAGCGAAGAAAGCAGGGGGCTAAACTATGGCTACACCTTC
TRBJ2-5 | - | TRBD2 | TRBV10-3 | CAISTGLAGVPGETQYF | TGTGCCATCAGTACGGGACTAGCGGGGGTTCCGGGAGAGACCCAGTACTTC
TRBJ1-1 | - | - | TRBV6-6 | CASRGAMNTEAFF | TGTGCCAGCAGGGGGGCGATGAACACTGAAGCTTTCTTT
TRBJ1-2 | - | - | TRBV4-3 | CASSQNRDTDYGYTF | TGCGCCAGCAGCCAAAATAGGGACACTGACTATGGCTACACCTTC
TRBJ2-7 | few | TRBD2 | TRBV10-2 | CASSEPHLAGTVTYEQYF | TGCGCCAGCAGTGAGCCGCATCTAGCGGGGACCGTCACCTACGAGCAGTACTTC
TRBJ2-7 | - | - | TRBV11-2 | CASSSRGLGAHYEQYF | TGTGCCAGCAGCTCCCGGGGTTTGGGGGCACACTACGAGCAGTACTTC
TRBJ2-1 | - | TRBD2 | TRBV7-2 | CASSTRTSGVYNEQFF | TGTGCCAGCAGCACCCGGACTAGCGGGGTCTACAATGAGCAGTTCTTC
TRBJ2-4 | - | TRBD1 | TRBV13 | CASSPRTGRNIQYF | TGTGCCAGCAGCCCTCGGACAGGGAGAAACATTCAGTACTTC
TRBJ1-2 | - | - | TRBV27 | CASSPGRGSYGYTF | TGTGCCAGCAGCCCAGGCAGGGGTAGCTATGGCTACACCTTC
TRBJ1-1 | - | - | TRBV11-3 | CASSLPGVGEAFF | TGTGCCAGCAGCTTACCCGGGGTGGGTGAAGCTTTCTTT
TRBJ2-5 | - | - | TRBV7-9 | CASSLGTDEETQYF | TGTGCCAGCAGCTTAGGGACAGATGAAGAGACCCAGTACTTC
TRBJ2-1 | few | TRBD2 | TRBV18 | CASSPNPSAASGYNEQFF | TGTGCCAGCTCACCCAACCCTTCAGCGGCTAGCGGATATAATGAGCAGTTCTTC
TRBJ2-5 | - | TRBD2 | TRBV6-1 | CASSRTSGVMETQYF | TGTGCCAGCAGTAGAACTAGCGGGGTAATGGAGACCCAGTACTTC
TRBJ2-2 | - | TRBD1 | TRBV5-6 | CASSPGTGATGELFF | TGTGCCAGCAGCCCAGGGACAGGTGCGACCGGGGAGCTGTTTTTT
TRBJ2-2 | - | TRBD1 | TRBV5-1 | CASSFAWTGDPGELFF | TGCGCCAGCAGCTTCGCATGGACAGGGGATCCCGGGGAGCTGTTTTTT
TRBJ1-3 | few | - | TRBV7-8 | CASTPGGSSGNTIYF | TGTGCCAGCACCCCGGGGGGGAGCTCTGGAAACACCATATATTTT
TRBJ2-2 | - | TRBD1 | TRBV9 | CASTPPGQGGTGELFF | TGTGCCAGCACCCCTCCGGGACAGGGTGGCACCGGGGAGCTGTTTTTT
TRBJ1-1 | - | - | TRBV5-1 | CASSLGHPLGGNTEAFF | TGCGCCAGCAGCTTGGGTCACCCCCTAGGGGGGAACACTGAAGCTTTCTTT
TRBJ1-5 | - | TRBD1 | TRBV4-3 | CASSQDDRVANQPQHF | TGCGCCAGCAGCCAAGATGACAGGGTTGCAAATCAGCCCCAGCATTTT
TRBJ1-2 | - | TRBD1 | TRBV10-2 | CASSEAGTVRYGYTF | TGCGCCAGCAGTGAGGCGGGGACAGTGCGCTATGGCTACACCTTC
TRBJ1-2 | - | TRBD1 | TRBV28 | CASSLGWGQGHGYTF | TGTGCCAGCAGTTTAGGCTGGGGACAGGGTCATGGCTACACCTTC
TRBJ1-2 | - | TRBD1 | TRBV9 | CASSVGALAGQGAYGYTF | TGTGCCAGCAGCGTAGGAGCTCTTGCCGGACAGGGGGCGTATGGCTACACCTTC
TRBJ1-5 | - | - | TRBV25-1 | CASSDGSDQPQHF | TGTGCCAGCAGTGACGGGAGCGATCAGCCCCAGCATTTT
TRBJ2-3 | - | TRBD2 | TRBV7-2 | CASSPRLAPDADTQYF | TGTGCCAGCAGCCCTAGACTAGCCCCAGACGCAGATACGCAGTATTTT
TRBJ1-1 | - | TRBD1 | TRBV27 | CASSLLRGQGPDTEAFF | TGTGCCAGCAGTTTGTTGAGGGGGCAGGGACCTGACACTGAAGCTTTCTTT
TRBJ2-1 | - | TRBD2 | TRBV19 | CASTHSGGVYNEQFF | TGTGCCAGTACCCATAGCGGGGGGGTCTACAATGAGCAGTTCTTC
TRBJ2-3 | - | - | TRBV5-6 | CASTINSGDTQYF | TGTGCCAGCACCATAAATTCGGGAGATACGCAGTATTTT
TRBJ2-1 | - | TRBD2 | TRBV7-9 | CASSSPGRGSGGLDEQFF | TGTGCCAGCAGCTCCCCCGGTCGGGGTAGCGGGGGGTTGGATGAGCAGTTCTTC
TRBJ2-1 | - | - | TRBV4-3 | CASSRGGPDEQFF | TGCGCCAGCAGCCGAGGGGGACCGGACGAGCAGTTCTTC
TRBJ2-2 | - | TRBD1 | TRBV2 | CASSDRQGARDGELFF | TGTGCCAGCAGTGACCGACAGGGGGCTCGGGACGGGGAGCTGTTTTTT
TRBJ1-2 | - | - | TRBV27 | CASSLSTGNYGYTF | TGTGCCAGCAGTTTATCGACAGGAAACTATGGCTACACCTTC
TRBJ2-1 | - | TRBD1 | TRBV11-3 | CASSLRDRDNEQFF | TGTGCCAGCAGCCTCCGGGACAGGGACAATGAGCAGTTCTTC
TRBJ1-1 | few | TRBD1 | TRBV5-1 | CASSSLQGVNTEAFF | TGCGCCAGCAGCTCTCTACAGGGGGTGAACACTGAAGCTTTCTTT
TRBJ2-3 | - | TRBD2 | TRBV4-3 | CASSQAPLAGEVDTQYF | TGCGCCAGCAGCCAAGCGCCCCTAGCGGGGGAGGTAGATACGCAGTATTTT
TRBJ1-2 | - | - | TRBV6-5 | CASSYSIGHAAGGYTF | TGTGCCAGCAGTTACTCGATAGGCCACGCCGCAGGTGGCTACACCTTC